One and the same sample provided the 26 T cell receptor beta chains below, sequenced in a study of blood T cell repertoires in COVID-19. TCRdb's table, derived via immunoSEQ multiplex PCR, lists solely in-frame clones and lacks some. The sample consists of under 250,000 clones, over 70% of them appearing once. The sample taken for sequencing was PBMCs or T cells enriched from blood (not recorded which). Receptors were obtained from a woman aged 40 to 50 who had been exposed to COVID-19.

The chain has TRBV11-1 and TRBJ1-1, with unresolved D. Trimming stripped 3 bases from V and 2 bases from J, with 10 bases between. Germline loops: CDR1 SGHAT, CDR2 FQDESV (reference sequence). This CDR3 has 14 residues. The CDR3 protein is CASSFRNGNTEAFF. CDR3 sequence (DNA): TGTGCCAGCAGCTTCAGGAATGGTAACACTGAAGCTTTCTTT.

Only one count was recorded for this clone. This chain joins TRBV18 and TRBJ1-1; D is ambiguous. The CDR3 loop spans 17 amino acids. Germline V gene sequence: CDR1 KGHSH, CDR2 LQKENI. V was pared by 4 bases and J by 0 bases, with 18 bases between. The CDR3, as DNA: TGTGCCAGCTCACGTAGGGAGGACCGAGGCATGAACACTGAAGCTTTCTTT. It yields the protein CASSRREDRGMNTEAFF. Together with reference TRBV18 and TRBJ1-1, the CDR3 gives the full variable domain: NAGVMQNPRHLVRRRGQEARLRCSPMKGHSHVYWYRQLPEEGLKFMVYLQKENIIDESGMPKERFSAEFPKEGPSILRIQQVVRGDSAAYFCASSRREDRGMNTEAFFGQGTRLTVV.

A word on this clone: Sequence at one end of the junction differs from germline and may be a read error. The rearrangement links TRBV5-1 to TRBJ2-1, with 14 bases lining up with TRBD2. The germline gives CDR1 SGHRS, CDR2 YFSETQ. The CDR3 contains 15 residues. CDR3 DNA: TGTGCCAGCAGCTCCGGGACTAGCGGGAGAACTGAGCAGTTCTTC. Amino acid sequence: CASSSGTSGRTEQFF.

The chain has TRBV2 and TRBJ2-7; the match to TRBD1 covers 7 bases. Germline trimming cut 9 bases from V and 4 bases from J; bases unmatched to any gene: 3. CDR1 SNHLY and CDR2 FYNNEI come from the germline V gene. The CDR3 contains 11 residues. CDR3 sequence reads: CASNRGYEQYV. CDR3 nucleotides: TGTGCCAGTAACAGGGGTTACGAGCAGTACGTC.

The chain combines TRBV19 with TRBJ1-1; TRBD1 matches 8 bases. The CDR3 loop spans 16 amino acids. Trimming took 5 bases from V and 7 from J; bases not matched to a gene: 15. Germline CDR1 is LNHDA and CDR2 is SQIVND (reference sequence). In DNA, the CDR3 is TGTGCCAGTAGTCCAACCTTGGACAGGGACGGTAGTGAAGCTTTCTTT. Translating it yields CASSPTLDRDGSEAFF.

This chain links TRBV11-2 with TRBJ1-5; D unresolved. In germline, CDR1 is SGHAT, CDR2 FQNNGV. Trimming left V 0 bases short and J 6 bases short, with 6 bases between. CDR3 length equals 13 residues. In nucleotides, the CDR3 is TGTGCCAGCAGCTTAGATCTCGGTCAGCCCCAGCATTTT. Its translation: CASSLDLGQPQHF.

The gene calls are TRBV5-1 and TRBJ2-7; 9 bases align to TRBD2. This CDR3 has 13 residues. Germline V gene lookup returns CDR1 SGHRS and CDR2 YFSETQ. Trimming at V came to 6 bases and at J to 2 bases, leaving 3 bases not matched to a gene. The CDR3 DNA is TGCGCCAGCAACTCTAGCGGGGCCTACGAGCAGTACTTC. The encoded protein is CASNSSGAYEQYF.

The chain uses TRBV20-1 and TRBJ2-3; 12 bases match TRBD2. Germline V lookup: CDR1 DFQATT, CDR2 SNEGSKA (reference sequence). Losses at the gene ends were 3 bases for V and 1 base for J; bases not matched to a gene: 5. The CDR3 sequence is 16 residues long. The CDR3 coding sequence is TGCAGTGCTAGTTCGGGACTAGCGGGTGGCACAGATACGCAGTATTTT. It translates to CSASSGLAGGTDTQYF.

The V gene is TRBV6-5, the J gene TRBJ1-2; D is unclear. Trimming cost V 2 bases and J 0 bases, with 10 bases left between them. This CDR3 has 15 residues. Germline V gives CDR1 MNHEY, CDR2 SVGAGI. Here the CDR3 reads CASSYLAGANYGYTF. CDR3 in DNA: TGTGCCAGCAGTTACCTGGCCGGAGCTAACTATGGCTACACCTTC.

This clone occurred a few times. The chain carries TRBV7-9 and TRBJ2-3; D perhaps matches TRBD2 (5 bases). V gave up 2 bases and J gave up 4 bases, with 25 bases separating them. The CDR3 is 19 amino acids. Germline V gene data show CDR1 as SEHNR and CDR2 as FQNEAQ (reference sequence). CDR3 sequence (DNA): TGTGCCAGCAGCTTAACCTACCGGTCGGTGGGAGATAATGCAGATACGCAGTATTTT. It specifies CASSLTYRSVGDNADTQYF.

V gene TRBV28 combines with J gene TRBJ2-7; TRBD2 matches at 7 bases. This CDR3 comprises 18 residues. Per the germline V gene, CDR1 is MDHEN and CDR2 is SYDVKM. Trimming removed 3 bases from V and 3 bases from J; junction bases left unmatched: 17. The CDR3 sequence: CASSFFVGEGLGFYEQYF. CDR3 DNA: TGTGCCAGCAGTTTTTTCGTGGGGGAGGGCCTGGGATTCTACGAGCAGTACTTC.

The J gene is TRBJ2-5, the V gene TRBV6-2 or TRBV6-3; no firm D call. In germline, CDR1 is MNHEY, CDR2 SVGEGT. Trimming stripped 0 bases from V and 5 bases from J, with 4 bases between. The CDR3 consists of 12 residues. CDR3 DNA: TGTGCCAGCAGTTACTCGAGCGAGACCCAGTACTTC. It is translated as CASSYSSETQYF.

The V call is TRBV5-4, the J call TRBJ1-3, with D possibly TRBD1 on 6 matching bases. Germline V gene sequence: CDR1 SGHNT, CDR2 YYREEE (reference sequence). The V gene lost 3 bases and the J gene lost 0 bases, with 7 bases spanning the gap. The CDR3 has 14 residues. The CDR3 spells CASSWGLSGNTIYF. CDR3 coding DNA: TGTGCCAGCAGCTGGGGGCTCTCTGGAAACACCATATATTTT.

The chain recombines TRBV14 with TRBJ2-5, with D hard to call. Trimming removed 0 bases at V and 5 bases at J, with 7 bases between. The germline V gene encodes CDR1 SGHDN and CDR2 FVKESK. This CDR3 is 13 amino acids long. The CDR3 spells CASSQDSTETQYF. The CDR3 bases are TGTGCCAGCAGCCAAGATAGTACGGAGACCCAGTACTTC.

DNA of the CDR3: TGTGCCAGTAGTCCAGGGACTAGCGGCTACGAGCAGTACGTC. Residues: CASSPGTSGYEQYV. The chain combines TRBV19 with TRBJ2-7; 11 bases agree with TRBD2. The V gene's germline CDR1 is LNHDA and CDR2 SQIVND (reference sequence). Trimming took 5 bases from V and 3 from J; bases not matched to a gene: 3. CDR3 length: 14 amino acids.

The gene calls are TRBV14 and TRBJ2-3; D ambiguous. This CDR3 has 14 amino acids. V lost 1 base to trimming and J lost 4 bases, with 9 bases between them. The germline V gene has CDR1 SGHDN and CDR2 FVKESK. CDR3 nucleotides: TGTGCCAGCAGCCAAGTGGGCCTCTCAGATACGCAGTATTTT. The encoded protein is CASSQVGLSDTQYF.

This clone has just one count. This chain's CDR3 is CAWSPPFSSGNTIYF. The CDR3 DNA is TGTGCCTGGAGTCCGCCATTTAGCTCTGGAAACACCATATATTTT. The rearrangement links TRBV30 to TRBJ1-3; D call uncertain. The CDR3 consists of 15 residues. Germline V gives CDR1 GTSNPN, CDR2 SVGIG (reference sequence). V was shortened by 2 bases and J by 0 bases, with 11 bases between the two germline ends.

In its sample, this clone was seen once. The chain links TRBV30 to TRBJ2-2; 7 nucleotides agree with TRBD2. From germline, CDR1 is GTSNPN and CDR2 SVGIG (reference sequence). J was trimmed by 0 bases and V by 3 bases; bases with no gene match: 4. The CDR3 has 15 residues. The DNA for the CDR3 is TGTGCCTGGAGGAAGACTAGCACGAACACCGGGGAGCTGTTTTTT. It codes for CAWRKTSTNTGELFF.

The CDR3 spells CASSVQGTGNTIYF. As DNA, the CDR3 is TGTGCCAGCAGCGTACAGGGTACTGGAAACACCATATATTTT. The V call is TRBV9, the J call TRBJ1-3; TRBD1 is a possible D gene (5 bases). This CDR3 region has 14 residues. The germline CDR1 and CDR2 sequences are SGDLS and YYNGEE. Trimming stripped 1 base from V and 2 bases from J, with 7 bases between. The whole variable domain, filled in from reference TRBV9 and TRBJ1-3, reads DSGVTQTPKHLITATGQRVTLRCSPRSGDLSVYWYQQSLDQGLQFLIQYYNGEERAKGNILERFSAQQFPDLHSELNLSSLELGDSALYFCASSVQGTGNTIYFGEGSWLTVV.

The chain recombines TRBV7-2 with TRBJ2-3, with TRBD2 matching over 7 bases. CDR3 length: 14 amino acids. V lost 6 bases to trimming and J lost 6 bases; unmatched junction nucleotides: 9. Germline V lookup: CDR1 SGHTA, CDR2 FQGNSA. The DNA of the CDR3 is TGTGCCAGCAGGGAGCGGGAAAGGAGTGATACGCAGTATTTT. This encodes CASRERERSDTQYF. Variable domain in full (rest from reference TRBV7-2 and TRBJ2-3): GAGVSQSPSNKVTEKGKDVELRCDPISGHTALYWYRQSLGQGLEFLIYFQGNSAPDKSGLPSDRFSAERTGGSVSTLTIQRTQQEDSAVYLCASRERERSDTQYFGPGTRLTVL.

The chain carries TRBV5-4 and TRBJ1-2, with 10 bases lining up with TRBD1. Germline-derived CDR1 and CDR2 are SGHNT and YYREEE (reference sequence). The CDR3 extends over 15 amino acids. The J segment lost 6 bases and the V segment lost 4 bases, leaving 9 bases of the junction unmatched. The CDR3 DNA sequence: TGTGCCAGCAGCCCGACGGGACAGGGGATTCATGGCTACACCTTC. It encodes CASSPTGQGIHGYTF.

CDR3 loop: CASSQERAHLGGTQYF. In DNA, the CDR3 is TGTGCCAGCAGCCAAGAAAGGGCCCATTTAGGGGGGACCCAGTACTTC. The chain uses TRBV14 and TRBJ2-5; TRBD1 is a possible D gene (6 bases). The CDR3 length is 16 residues. Trimming cost V 0 bases and J 7 bases, with 18 bases left between them. Germline lookup yields CDR1 SGHDN and CDR2 FVKESK. Looking up the rest from reference TRBV14 and TRBJ2-5 gives the full variable domain: EAGVTQFPSHSVIEKGQTVTLRCDPISGHDNLYWYRRVMGKEIKFLLHFVKESKQDESGMPNNRFLAERTGGTYSTLKVQPAELEDSGVYFCASSQERAHLGGTQYFGPGTRLLVL.

CDR3 bases: TGTGCCAGCAGCGTTACGGGACAGGTCACAGATACGCAGTATTTT. Its protein is CASSVTGQVTDTQYF. The J gene is TRBJ2-3, the V gene TRBV11-2; 8 bases are a match to TRBD1. The length of the CDR3 is 15 residues. Trimming at V came to 5 bases and at J to 2 bases, leaving 6 bases not matched to a gene. Per the germline V gene, CDR1 is SGHAT and CDR2 is FQNNGV.

In this sample, this clone turned up a few times. The V gene is TRBV25-1, the J gene TRBJ1-2; 7 bases fit TRBD1. Germline CDR1 MGHDK, CDR2 SYGVNS. This CDR3 is built from 16 residues. V lost 3 bases to trimming and J lost 4 bases; unmatched junction nucleotides: 11. CDR3 in amino acids: CASSDWTGETLYGYTF. DNA for the CDR3: TGTGCCAGCAGTGACTGGACAGGAGAAACTCTCTATGGCTACACCTTC.

The chain uses TRBV11-2 and TRBJ2-5; 7 nucleotides line up with TRBD2. The junction had 10 bases not matched to a gene; V was cut back by 4 bases and J by 2 bases. Germline V gene data show CDR1 as SGHAT and CDR2 as FQNNGV. The length of the CDR3 is 16 residues. The CDR3 DNA sequence: TGTGCCAGCAGCTCCAGTCTAGCGGAACCTCAAGAGACCCAGTACTTC. Translating gives CASSSSLAEPQETQYF.

J is TRBJ2-2 and V is TRBV11-2; no reliable D call. Per germline, CDR1 SGHAT and CDR2 FQNNGV. The CDR3 runs 13 residues. Trimming shortened V by 3 bases and J by 6 bases, and 8 bases separated the two germline ends. The CDR3 DNA follows: TGTGCCAGCAGCTTGGGCCTCCCCGGGGAGCTGTTTTTT. It encodes CASSLGLPGELFF.